This T cell receptor (beta chain) was recorded in a study of PD-1 blockade in classical Hodgkin lymphoma. Sequenced by immunoSEQ multiplex PCR; TCRdb stores in-frame clones only, minus some. This table has approximately 12,000 clones, 92% appearing once. CDR1 is SQVTM and CDR2 is ANQGSEA in the germline V gene. The length of the CDR3 is 11 residues. The germline V and J ends were trimmed by 6 bases and 5 bases, with 10 bases remaining between them. Every patient experienced relapse after autologous stem cell transplantation, and brentuximab vedotin exposure varied. Whole-study results and caveats: For complete responders, baseline diversity was comparable to that of newly diagnosed patients. Healthy donors reportedly exceeded newly diagnosed patients in baseline TCR diversity.

A remark on this clone: Its antigen is as yet unknown.

The source material was peripheral blood mononuclear cells (PBMCs), sampled at baseline. The receptor comes from a human donor with classical Hodgkin lymphoma. The chain is built from TRBV29-1 and TRBJ1-1; D gene ambiguous. Written as DNA, the CDR3 is TGCAGCGTCCCGACCGGGACTGAAGCTTTCTTT. It specifies CSVPTGTEAFF.